The text below deals with one T cell receptor (beta chain). This entry belongs to a study of T cell responses to AZD1222 COVID-19 vaccine. Repertoires were generated with immunoSEQ multiplex PCR, while TCRdb's copy carries only in-frame clones and drops some. The repertoire holds over 110,000 clones, 92% seen once, with about a tenth in the top ten. From germline, CDR1 is LNHDA and CDR2 SQIVND (reference sequence). The CDR3 is 16 residues long. V was pared by 4 bases and J by 10 bases, with 10 bases of the junction left unmatched. The chain links TRBV19 to TRBJ2-2; 12 bases map to TRBD2. Material: peripheral blood, obtained 28 days after the second AZD1222 dose. This clonotype was obtained from an adult who received the AZD1222 COVID-19 vaccine. The CDR3 bases are TGTGCCAGTAGTACCGGACTAGCGGGGATCAGGAAGGAGCTGTTTTTT. Its translation is CASSTGLAGIRKELFF.